The 20 T cell receptor beta chains reported below all come from one sample, sequenced in a study of T cell repertoires in cytomegalovirus infection. TCRdb re-called the reads through MiXCR, storing one row per CDR3 protein. The sample consists of roughly 760,000 distinct CDR3 sequences, 35% to 40% of them appearing once. The specimen sequenced was PBMCs. These receptor sequences come from a human donor in good health (CMV status not recorded). Some clones in this sample may be carry-over from other donors' samples.

This clonotype was observed many times. This sequence joins TRBV7-6 and TRBJ2-2; TRBD2 matches at 8 bases. Germline V gene data show CDR1 as SGHVS and CDR2 as FNYEAQ. J was trimmed by 5 bases and V by 5 bases; bases with no gene match: 4. The CDR3 length is 14 residues. The CDR3 DNA reads as TGTGCCAGCAGCCGTCCGGGGGGGACCGGGGAGCTGTTTTTT. Its translation is CASSRPGGTGELFF.

The rearrangement joins TRBV11-2 to TRBJ1-6, with 8 bases fitting TRBD1. The V gene's germline CDR1 is SGHAT and CDR2 FQNNGV. CDR3 length: 15 amino acids. V gave up 5 bases and J gave up 6 bases; unmatched junction bases: 6. CDR3 protein: CASSPRTGINSPLHF. The DNA for the CDR3 is TGTGCCAGCAGCCCCAGGACAGGGATTAATTCACCCCTCCACTTT.

Points on this clonotype: At one end, the junction sequence differs from germline, possibly due to a read error. V usage is TRBV15 and J usage is TRBJ2-1; 7 bases agree with TRBD2. CDR1 and CDR2 from the germline V gene are LNHNV and YYDKDF (reference sequence). The CDR3 spans 14 residues. For the CDR3, the DNA is TGTGCCACCAGCAGAGCCGACCGGGGCGGGAGTACCATCTTC. It codes for CATSRADRGGSTIF.

This clonotype appeared a few times. The chain links TRBV6-5 to TRBJ2-2, with no clear D. Germline assignment: CDR1 MNHEY and CDR2 SVGAGI. CDR3 size: 19 residues. Trimming stripped 2 bases from V and 0 bases from J, with 19 bases between. CDR3 DNA: TGTGCCAGCAGTTACGCGACCCCGACCGAAGTCACGAACACCGGGGAGCTGTTTTTT. Its translation is CASSYATPTEVTNTGELFF.

This sequence joins TRBV18 and TRBJ1-1; D remains unclear. Trimming removed 6 bases from V and 4 bases from J, with 12 bases in between. The CDR3 runs 13 residues. Germline V CDR1 and CDR2: KGHSH, LQKENI. CDR3: CASSPGMATEAFF. The CDR3 DNA is TGTGCCAGCTCGCCTGGCATGGCCACTGAAGCTTTCTTT. Complete variable domain (other parts from reference TRBV18 and TRBJ1-1): NAGVMQNPRHLVRRRGQEARLRCSPMKGHSHVYWYRQLPEEGLKFMVYLQKENIIDESGMPKERFSAEFPKEGPSILRIQQVVRGDSAAYFCASSPGMATEAFFGQGTRLTVV.

This clonotype was seen a handful of times. V is TRBV20-1 and J is TRBJ2-2; TRBD2 aligns across 15 bases. V lost 0 bases, J lost 5 bases, and 10 bases stayed unmatched. The germline gives CDR1 DFQATT, CDR2 SNEGSKA (reference sequence). This CDR3 region has 19 residues. CDR3 bases: TGCAGTGCTAGAGATCATCAGGGACTAGCGGGAGGAGGGACCGGGGAGCTGTTTTTT. Amino acids: CSARDHQGLAGGGTGELFF.

This chain uses TRBV7-9 with TRBJ1-2; D ambiguous. Trimming removed 3 bases at V and 7 bases at J, with 9 bases between. Per germline, CDR1 SEHNR and CDR2 FQNEAQ (reference sequence). The CDR3 is 12 amino acids. The CDR3 is CASSLGWSGYTF. The CDR3 nucleotides read TGTGCCAGCAGCTTGGGTTGGTCTGGCTACACCTTC.

Details on this clonotype: It may be a read error: a sequence one base away is much more abundant. The chain joins TRBV25-1 to TRBJ2-1; D remains unclear. Trimming removed 6 bases from V and 4 bases from J, with 4 bases in between. The CDR3 has 11 residues. Germline V CDR1 and CDR2: MGHDK, SYGVNS. The CDR3 DNA reads as TGTGCCAGCAGACAATACAATGAGCAGTTCTTC. Translating gives CASRQYNEQFF. Together with reference TRBV25-1 and TRBJ2-1, the CDR3 gives the full variable domain: EADIYQTPRYLVIGTGKKITLECSQTMGHDKMYWYQQDPGMELHLIHYSYGVNSTEKGDLSSESTVSRIRTEHFPLTLESARPSHTSQYLCASRQYNEQFFGPGTRLTVL.

The rearrangement joins TRBV12-3 or TRBV12-4 to TRBJ2-7, with 7 bases identical to TRBD1. V lost 2 bases and J lost 9; bases outside the gene matches: 13. The CDR3 is 15 residues long. The CDR3, as DNA: TGTGCCAGCAGTTTACGCCGGGACAGCAGGTTGGGGCAGTACTTC. The encoded protein is CASSLRRDSRLGQYF.

V gene TRBV29-1 combines with J gene TRBJ1-2, with D perhaps TRBD1 (5 bases). V was pared by 0 bases and J by 7 bases, with 12 bases between. This CDR3 contains 13 residues. Per the germline V gene, CDR1 is SQVTM and CDR2 is ANQGSEA. The CDR3: CSVEDPGVTGYTF. The CDR3 region has the DNA TGCAGCGTTGAAGATCCGGGGGTTACTGGCTACACCTTC.

This clonotype was counted a few times. CDR3 DNA: TGTGCCATCAGCAAGCGGGGAGACGATACGCAGTATTTT. Translating gives CAISKRGDDTQYF. V and J are TRBV10-3 and TRBJ2-3; 7 bases align to TRBD2. V lost 6 bases to trimming and J lost 6 bases; unmatched junction nucleotides: 6. The length of the CDR3 is 13 residues. The V gene's germline CDR1 is ENHRY and CDR2 SYGVKD.

This clonotype was counted many times. This chain links TRBV7-6 with TRBJ1-2, with 8 bases identical to TRBD1. CDR3 length equals 15 residues. V shed 1 base, J shed 4 bases, and the junction held 5 bases outside the gene matches. Germline CDR1 SGHVS, CDR2 FNYEAQ. CDR3 loop: CASSLGQGITYGYTF. The CDR3 DNA is TGTGCCAGCAGCTTAGGACAGGGGATTACCTATGGCTACACCTTC.

This clonotype was seen a handful of times. The genes are TRBV4-2 and TRBJ2-7, with D possibly being TRBD1 (7 bases). CDR1 and CDR2 (germline): LGHNA, YNFKEQ. With 0 bases removed from V and 1 base from J, the gap between germline ends came to 13 bases. The CDR3 extends over 16 amino acids. The CDR3 DNA is TGTGCCAGCAGCCAAGATGAGGCAGGGGGGTCCTACGAGCAGTACTTC. Its translation is CASSQDEAGGSYEQYF.

This clonotype was seen a single time. The chain links TRBV2 to TRBJ2-3; D might be TRBD1 (6 bases). The CDR3 covers 16 residues. V gave up 3 bases and J gave up 3 bases, with 16 bases separating them. Germline V CDR1 and CDR2: SNHLY, FYNNEI. This CDR3 is CASSDFTGMRTDTQYF. CDR3 coding DNA: TGTGCCAGCAGTGATTTTACAGGGATGCGGACAGATACGCAGTATTTT.

The rearrangement joins TRBV7-9 to TRBJ2-1, with TRBD2 identical over 11 bases. Germline loops: CDR1 SEHNR, CDR2 FQNEAQ (reference sequence). V shed 5 bases, J shed 6 bases, and the junction held 6 bases outside the gene matches. CDR3 length equals 15 residues. For the CDR3, the DNA is TGTGCCAGCAGCCATAGCGGGAGGGCTATCAATGAGCAGTTCTTC. It translates to CASSHSGRAINEQFF.

Turning to this clonotype: This may come from a read error, since a much larger clone is one base off. The chain has TRBV9 and TRBJ1-3; unclear D gene. With 3 bases removed from V and 5 bases from J, the gap between germline ends came to 0 bases. The CDR3 contains 10 residues. The germline V gene has CDR1 SGDLS and CDR2 YYNGEE. The CDR3 DNA reads as TGTGCCAGCAGCGGAAACACCATATATTTT. As protein: CASSGNTIYF.

V is TRBV28 and J is TRBJ2-3; D perhaps matches TRBD2 (5 bases). The CDR3 length is 16 residues. The germline V gene encodes CDR1 MDHEN and CDR2 SYDVKM. The V and J ends lost 7 bases and 2 bases respectively, with 19 bases between them. This chain's CDR3 is CASTILGVRDTDTQYF. DNA of the CDR3: TGTGCCAGCACTATACTCGGGGTGAGGGACACAGATACGCAGTATTTT.

The gene calls are TRBV7-9 and TRBJ2-1; TRBD2 aligns across 13 bases. Germline-derived CDR1 and CDR2 are SEHNR and FQNEAQ (reference sequence). CDR3 length equals 15 residues. V was pared by 0 bases and J by 8 bases, with 1 base of the junction left unmatched. CDR3 sequence (DNA): TGTGCCAGCAGCTTAGCGACTAGCGGGGGGTATGAGCAGTTCTTC. Protein sequence: CASSLATSGGYEQFF.

The V gene is TRBV6-1, the J gene TRBJ2-1; 7 positions agree with TRBD1. The CDR3 has 15 residues. The junction had 14 bases not matched to a gene; V was cut back by 7 bases and J by 8 bases. The V gene's germline CDR1 is MNHNS and CDR2 SASEGT. In DNA form, the CDR3 reads TGTGCCAGCAACAGAGGACAGGTTTTACGGGATGAGCAGTTCTTC. Encoded protein: CASNRGQVLRDEQFF.

This clonotype was seen more than once but under ten times. This chain connects TRBV20-1 to TRBJ1-2; D uncertain. V lost 1 base and J lost 0, with 6 bases in between. The CDR3 sequence is 13 residues long. From germline, CDR1 is DFQATT and CDR2 SNEGSKA (reference sequence). The DNA of the CDR3 is TGCAGTGCTAGAGGTGACTCTAACTATGGCTACACCTTC. It is translated as CSARGDSNYGYTF.